This T cell receptor (beta chain) was recorded in a study of CD8 T cells in Susac syndrome. Random-hexamer reverse transcription was applied to roughly 0.45 to 1 ug RNA. The amplification used immunoSEQ multiplex PCR on TCR beta CDR3; it spanned 54 Vbeta and 13 Jbeta. Each CDR3 protein gets one entry after TCRdb re-called the immunoSEQ multiplex PCR reads with MiXCR. The sample includes around 99,000 distinct CDR3 sequences, 90% to 98% of them seen just once. Germline V gene data show CDR1 as LGHDT and CDR2 as YNNKEL (reference sequence). The CDR3 spans 12 residues. V dropped 2 bases and J dropped 9 bases, with 9 bases sitting between them. CD8+ and CD4+ T cells from blood underwent TCR beta sequencing, which was carried out in a high-throughput format. Controls were drawn from healthy donors and were matched for age and sex. The CD8+ and CD4+ T cells were negatively isolated, with the TEMRA cells enriched by FACS.

Sequencing was performed on CD4+ T cells from PBMCs. This receptor was taken from a human donor in good health. J is TRBJ2-3 and V is TRBV3-1; D not certain. Here the CDR3 reads CASSQIGVTQYF. The CDR3 nucleotides read TGTGCCAGCAGCCAAATTGGAGTCACGCAGTATTTT.